Each of the 10 T cell receptor beta chains below was sequenced from the same sample in a study of T-cell memory formation after mild COVID-19. TCRdb re-analysed the 5' RACE reads in MiXCR, keeping a single row per CDR3 protein. The table shows under 150,000 distinct CDR3 sequences, with about 20% occurring only once. Sequencing was carried out using PBMCs or a T cell subset sorted from them (not recorded which). These receptors all stem from a man aged 18 to 30 who had mild COVID-19 (a few samples of this study predate the infection). Cell type and time point are not known.

There are a few counts of this clonotype. The V gene is TRBV7-2, the J gene TRBJ2-7; possibly TRBD2 for D (6 bases). This CDR3 has 13 residues. The V gene lost 2 bases and the J gene lost 3 bases, with 8 bases spanning the gap. Germline CDR1 SGHTA, CDR2 FQGNSA. Here the CDR3 DNA reads TGTGCCAGCAGCTTAATAGCGGACTACGAGCAGTACGTC. This encodes CASSLIADYEQYV.

The chain combines TRBV4-1 with TRBJ2-3; 11 positions match TRBD2. This CDR3 has 16 residues. The V and J ends lost 3 bases and 1 base, in that order; junction bases with no gene match: 3. Per the germline V gene, CDR1 is MGHRA and CDR2 is YSYEKL. Here the CDR3 reads CASSQETSGGTDTQYF. The CDR3 DNA follows: TGCGCCAGCAGCCAGGAGACTAGCGGGGGCACAGATACGCAGTATTTT.

This clonotype occurred a few times. The chain uses TRBV6-1 and TRBJ1-3, with D unresolved. CDR1 is MNHNS, CDR2 SASEGT, per germline. This CDR3 is built from 12 residues. Trimming removed 8 bases from V and 3 bases from J, with 8 bases in between. CDR3 loop: CASGADGNTIYF. The CDR3 nucleotides are TGTGCCAGCGGAGCTGATGGAAACACCATATATTTT.

The genes are TRBV20-1 and TRBJ2-1; TRBD2 is a possible D gene (7 bases). V dropped 6 bases and J dropped 6 bases, with 18 bases sitting between them. Germline V lookup: CDR1 DFQATT, CDR2 SNEGSKA (reference sequence). The CDR3 extends over 14 amino acids. The CDR3 region is CSAPLRRGPNEQFF. In nucleotides, the CDR3 is TGCAGTGCCCCCTTACGGCGGGGGCCCAATGAGCAGTTCTTC.

There are a few counts of this clonotype. The V gene is TRBV14, the J gene TRBJ2-1; D gene unclear. The CDR3 sequence is 11 residues long. Trimming cost V 3 bases and J 10 bases, with 7 bases left between them. Germline V gene lookup returns CDR1 SGHDN and CDR2 FVKESK. CDR3 loop: CASSHWLEQFF. The CDR3 DNA reads as TGTGCCAGCAGCCACTGGCTAGAGCAGTTCTTC.

The V gene is TRBV11-2, the J gene TRBJ2-3, with 12 bases aligning to TRBD1. J was trimmed by 5 bases and V by 5 bases; bases with no gene match: 8. CDR3 length equals 16 residues. Germline lookup yields CDR1 SGHAT and CDR2 FQNNGV. CDR3 region: CASSQRDRGRIDTQYF. As DNA, the CDR3 is TGTGCCAGCAGCCAAAGGGACAGGGGGCGTATAGATACGCAGTATTTT.

This clonotype was seen only a few times. J is TRBJ2-3 and V is TRBV5-1; unclear D gene. Trimming stripped 9 bases from V and 0 bases from J, with 17 bases between. This CDR3 is 15 amino acids long. The germline CDR1 and CDR2 sequences are SGHRS and YFSETQ. CDR3 in amino acids: CATKVFGVSTDTQYF. In DNA form, the CDR3 reads TGCGCCACCAAGGTCTTTGGGGTTAGCACAGATACGCAGTATTTT.

There are a few counts of this clonotype. The V call is TRBV6-5, the J call TRBJ1-1; D possibly corresponds to TRBD1 (6 bases). V was shortened by 7 bases and J by 5 bases, with 17 bases between the two germline ends. This CDR3 region has 14 residues. CDR1 is MNHEY, CDR2 SVGAGI, per germline. As DNA, the CDR3 is TGTGCCAGCACCAGGGGCGCTTTTATTACTGAAGCTTTCTTT. This sequence encodes CASTRGAFITEAFF.

The chain has TRBV3-1 and TRBJ2-1; D might be TRBD1 (8 bases). The ends were cut back, 3 bases at V and 8 bases at J, with 23 bases in the middle. This CDR3 region has 17 residues. Germline assignment: CDR1 LGHDT and CDR2 YNNKEL (reference sequence). CDR3 residues: CASSHTGGVTAPDEQFF. CDR3 DNA: TGTGCCAGCAGCCATACAGGGGGGGTCACCGCGCCGGATGAGCAGTTCTTC.

This sequence joins TRBV14 and TRBJ2-7; D remains unclear. The CDR3 totals 14 residues. The V gene's germline CDR1 is SGHDN and CDR2 FVKESK. V was cut by 9 bases and J by 0 bases, with 15 bases left in between. The CDR3 nucleotides are TGTGCCAGGACTTTGGCCTTTCGCTCCTACGAGCAGTACTTC. Residues: CARTLAFRSYEQYF.